The 20 T cell receptor beta chains in this list originate from one sample, sequenced in a study of blood T cell repertoires in COVID-19 (dated by TCRdb to 2018 to 2020). Library construction relied on the immunoSEQ multiplex PCR assay. Imported from immuneACCESS, the table was reduced by TCRdb to in-frame sequences with V and J called. These copies leave out some clones; in studies compared against another copy, an unresolved V gene accounts for under half, and the cause of the remainder is not known. Across this sample there are some 30,000 clones, with 70% to 90% seen only once. The ten largest clones represent roughly 4% of the sample. Sequenced: peripheral blood. The receptors come from a human donor in a cohort sampled during active COVID-19.

V is TRBV19 and J is TRBJ2-1; 13 positions agree with TRBD2. The germline V gene has CDR1 LNHDA and CDR2 SQIVND (reference sequence). V trimming: 3 bases; J trimming: 8 bases; junction bases outside the gene matches: 7. The CDR3 length is 16 residues. The DNA for the CDR3 is TGTGCCAGTAGTATCCGACTAGCGGGGGGAGTTGATGAGCAGTTCTTC. This codes for CASSIRLAGGVDEQFF. The full variable domain, its missing parts supplied by reference TRBV19 and TRBJ2-1, is DGGITQSPKYLFRKEGQNVTLSCEQNLNHDAMYWYRQDPGQGLRLIYYSQIVNDFQKGDIAEGYSVSREKKESFPLTVTSAQKNPTAFYLCASSIRLAGGVDEQFFGPGTRLTVL.

The chain is built from TRBV6-2 or TRBV6-3 and TRBJ2-4; 8 nucleotides match TRBD2. CDR1 MNHEY and CDR2 SVGEGT come from the germline V gene. The CDR3 runs to 16 residues. After removal of 4 bases from V and 0 bases from J, the junction contained 5 bases not matched to a gene. The CDR3 DNA sequence: TGTGCCAGCAGTTCACTAGCGGATCTAGCCAAAAACATTCAGTACTTC. Its protein is CASSSLADLAKNIQYF.

The rearrangement uses TRBV18 and TRBJ2-7; 8 bases agree with TRBD2. After removal of 1 base from V and 2 bases from J, the junction contained 7 bases not matched to a gene. The germline gives CDR1 KGHSH, CDR2 LQKENI. The CDR3 loop spans 16 amino acids. DNA of the CDR3: TGTGCCAGCTCACCACGGAGCGGGGGTCTTACCTACGAGCAGTACTTC. Protein product: CASSPRSGGLTYEQYF.

The genes are TRBV4-1 and TRBJ2-2, with TRBD2 as a possible D gene (6 bases). Germline loops: CDR1 MGHRA, CDR2 YSYEKL. The V and J ends lost 4 bases and 5 bases respectively, with 20 bases between them. The length of the CDR3 is 17 residues. This CDR3 reads CASSPQGAGRGTGELFF. In DNA, the CDR3 is TGCGCCAGCAGCCCCCAAGGGGCGGGGAGAGGGACCGGGGAGCTGTTTTTT.

The chain combines TRBV7-9 with TRBJ2-5; 8 nucleotides line up with TRBD2. The CDR3 is 16 residues long. Germline lookup yields CDR1 SEHNR and CDR2 FQNEAQ (reference sequence). The trim removed 5 bases at V and 1 base at J, leaving 9 bases unmatched. CDR3 protein: CASSPVVLAVQETQYF. As DNA, the CDR3 is TGTGCCAGCAGCCCGGTGGTACTAGCGGTCCAAGAGACCCAGTACTTC.

This clone has a single count. This chain connects TRBV29-1 to TRBJ1-1, with D unresolved. Per germline, CDR1 SQVTM and CDR2 ANQGSEA. The V end was cut by 5 bases, the J end by 5 bases, with 12 bases between. The CDR3 length is 12 residues. CDR3 amino acids: CSVWASWTEAFF. CDR3 DNA: TGCAGCGTTTGGGCCTCTTGGACTGAAGCTTTCTTT.

V and J are TRBV29-1 and TRBJ2-3; 7 bases match TRBD2. CDR3 length: 13 residues. V dropped 1 base and J dropped 4; count of bases not matched to a gene: 2. The germline V gene has CDR1 SQVTM and CDR2 ANQGSEA. CDR3 in amino acids: CSVEGGGADTQYF. For the CDR3, the DNA is TGCAGCGTTGAAGGGGGAGGGGCAGATACGCAGTATTTT.

This chain links TRBV5-1 with TRBJ2-1; 14 nucleotides align to TRBD2. Looked up from germline, CDR1 is SGHRS and CDR2 is YFSETQ. Unmatched junction bases numbered 8, after V lost 4 bases and J lost 8 bases. The CDR3 runs 16 residues. The CDR3 DNA reads as TGCGCCAGCAGCAGACTAGCGGGGGGGCCTTTGGATGAGCAGTTCTTC. Residues: CASSRLAGGPLDEQFF.

This chain connects TRBV7-6 to TRBJ2-4, with a possible D match to TRBD2 (6 bases). Germline V gives CDR1 SGHVS, CDR2 FNYEAQ. This CDR3 contains 17 residues. Trimming removed 2 bases at V and 3 bases at J, with 17 bases between. The CDR3 spells CASSLKGRVGGKNIQYF. Written as DNA, the CDR3 is TGTGCCAGCAGCTTAAAAGGGCGTGTGGGGGGCAAAAACATTCAGTACTTC.

This rearrangement joins TRBV19 to TRBJ1-1; tentatively, D is TRBD1 (6 bases). This CDR3 region has 15 residues. V was pared by 7 bases and J by 6 bases, with 21 bases between. Looked up from germline, CDR1 is LNHDA and CDR2 is SQIVND (reference sequence). CDR3 DNA sequence: TGTGCCAGTACTGCAAGGCAGGGGCGGGGGGCTGAAGCTTTCTTT. This sequence encodes CASTARQGRGAEAFF.

CDR3 loop: CASSQDRGRGHGYTF. CDR3 nucleotides: TGTGCCAGCAGCCAAGATAGGGGCAGGGGGCATGGCTACACCTTC. The chain combines TRBV3-1 (or the pseudogene TRBV3-2) with TRBJ1-2; 8 bases align to TRBD1. The CDR3 totals 15 residues. Germline values: CDR1 LGHDT, CDR2 YNNKEL (reference sequence). V gave up 0 bases and J gave up 6 bases; unmatched junction bases: 6.

This clone appeared a single time. The chain employs TRBV3-1 (or the pseudogene TRBV3-2) and TRBJ1-1; 9 nucleotides agree with TRBD1. The CDR3 is made up of 14 amino acids. CDR1 is LGHDT, CDR2 YNNKEL, per germline (reference sequence). Germline trimming cut 6 bases from V and 2 bases from J; bases unmatched to any gene: 4. The CDR3 sequence: CASRGQGRNTEAFF. The CDR3 DNA is TGTGCCAGCAGAGGACAGGGGCGAAACACTGAAGCTTTCTTT.

The V call is TRBV5-1, the J call TRBJ1-2, with 9 nucleotides matching TRBD1. The V gene's germline CDR1 is SGHRS and CDR2 YFSETQ. The J segment lost 5 bases and the V segment lost 4 bases, leaving 3 bases of the junction unmatched. The CDR3 consists of 13 residues. CDR3 region: CASSPGTGYGYTF. The DNA of the CDR3 is TGCGCCAGCAGCCCCGGGACAGGGTATGGCTACACCTTC.

This clone was detected once. The chain employs TRBV6-4 and TRBJ2-1, with D maybe TRBD2 (7 bases). This CDR3 spans 15 amino acids. Germline CDR1 is MRHNA and CDR2 is SNTAGT. Trimming removed 0 bases at V and 8 bases at J, with 14 bases between. In DNA, the CDR3 is TGTGCCAGCAGTGACTCGAGGGGGGGCACCGATGAGCAGTTCTTC. Translated, it gives CASSDSRGGTDEQFF.

The gene calls are TRBV3-1 (or the pseudogene TRBV3-2) and TRBJ2-3; D perhaps matches TRBD2 (7 bases). Trimming shortened V by 0 bases and J by 2 bases, and 15 bases separated the two germline ends. The germline V gene encodes CDR1 LGHDT and CDR2 YNNKEL (reference sequence). The CDR3 is 17 amino acids. CDR3 sequence (DNA): TGTGCCAGCAGCCAAGATCTTTATCGGGGGGCCACAGATACGCAGTATTTT. Amino acids: CASSQDLYRGATDTQYF.

This rearrangement joins TRBV6-6 to TRBJ1-1; 8 positions agree with TRBD1. The CDR3 sequence is 13 residues long. The germline V gene encodes CDR1 MNHNY and CDR2 SVGAGI (reference sequence). V lost 5 bases, J lost 10 bases, and 9 bases stayed unmatched. The CDR3 nucleotides are TGTGCCAGCAGTGGTTCCCAGGGGGCGCGAGCTTTCTTT. Protein product: CASSGSQGARAFF.

The chain is built from TRBV2 and TRBJ2-5; D not certain. The CDR3 runs 12 residues. V was trimmed by 7 bases and J by 5 bases, leaving 11 bases between them. Germline V lookup: CDR1 SNHLY, CDR2 FYNNEI. CDR3 protein: CASKIAGETQYF. DNA of the CDR3: TGTGCCAGCAAAATTGCCGGGGAGACCCAGTACTTC.

This clone has only a few counts. One junction end disagrees with the germline gene, perhaps due to a read error. The chain recombines TRBV10-3 with TRBJ2-3, with D possibly matching TRBD1 (5 bases). CDR3 size: 19 residues. Per germline, CDR1 ENHRY and CDR2 SYGVKD. The CDR3, as DNA: TGTGCCATCAGAGAGTCCCCCGGTACAGGCGGTCATACCACAGATACGCAGTATTTT. Translation: CAIRESPGTGGHTTDTQYF.

The J gene is TRBJ2-7, the V gene TRBV9; 7 bases are a match to TRBD2. Germline V gene sequence: CDR1 SGDLS, CDR2 YYNGEE. J lost 5 bases, V lost 3 bases, and 8 bases had no gene match. This CDR3 is 14 amino acids long. CDR3 nucleotide sequence: TGTGCCAGCAGCGAGGGCCTCCGGGAGGACGAGCAGTACTTC. This encodes CASSEGLREDEQYF.

The V and J genes are TRBV4-1 and TRBJ2-3; 13 nucleotides align to TRBD2. Trimming cost V 1 base and J 6 bases; bases outside gene matches: 7. The CDR3 is 17 amino acids. The germline gives CDR1 MGHRA, CDR2 YSYEKL. CDR3 residues: CASSQGLAGGIRDTQYF. CDR3 nucleotides: TGCGCCAGCAGCCAAGGACTAGCGGGGGGAATCAGGGATACGCAGTATTTT.